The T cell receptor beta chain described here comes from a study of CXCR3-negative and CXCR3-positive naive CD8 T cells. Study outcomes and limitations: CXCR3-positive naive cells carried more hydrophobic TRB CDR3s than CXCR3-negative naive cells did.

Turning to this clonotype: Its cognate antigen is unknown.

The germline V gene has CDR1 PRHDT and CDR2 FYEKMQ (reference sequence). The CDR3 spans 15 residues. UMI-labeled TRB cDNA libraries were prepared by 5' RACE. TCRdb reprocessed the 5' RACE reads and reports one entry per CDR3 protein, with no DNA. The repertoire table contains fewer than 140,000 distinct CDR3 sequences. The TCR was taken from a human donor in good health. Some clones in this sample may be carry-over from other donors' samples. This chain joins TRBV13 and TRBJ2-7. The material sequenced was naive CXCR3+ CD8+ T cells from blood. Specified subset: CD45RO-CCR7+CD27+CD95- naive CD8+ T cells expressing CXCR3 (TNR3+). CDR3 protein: CASSLGEMAVYEQYF.